These 12 T cell receptor beta chains were all obtained from the same sample, sequenced in a study of T-cell reconstitution after alpha-beta-depleted transplantation in children. Study-wide results and caveats: Hyperexpanded clones declined; after one year, newly produced T cells mostly supplied diversity.

These receptors are not linked to any known antigen. Preparation of the TCRbeta library used unique molecular identifiers. TCRdb analysed the PCR reads with MiXCR anew, one entry per CDR3 protein. The sample contains some 300,000 distinct CDR3 sequences, around 7.1% of which appear only once. This specimen consisted of peripheral blood, obtained 360 days after TCRalphabeta/CD19-depleted stem cell transplant. The receptors derive from a female patient aged 2-10 years who had a stem cell transplant for Fanconi anemia, so the T cells may come from the graft donor.

The gene calls are TRBV29-1 and TRBJ1-2; tentative D call: TRBD1 (6 bases). CDR1 SQVTM and CDR2 ANQGSEA come from the germline V gene. Trimming took off 1 base at V and 5 bases at J, with 11 bases between the two ends. This CDR3 region has 13 residues. CDR3 in amino acids: CSVEGGTRYGYTF. Written as DNA, the CDR3 is TGCAGCGTTGAAGGGGGGACAAGATATGGCTACACCTTC.

At least ten counts were recorded for this clonotype. This rearrangement joins TRBV7-9 to TRBJ1-6; D ambiguous. The germline CDR1 and CDR2 sequences are SEHNR and FQNEAQ (reference sequence). CDR3 length equals 12 residues. Trimming took off 4 bases at V and 6 bases at J, with 4 bases between the two ends. CDR3 protein: CASSYGNSPLHF. In nucleotides, the CDR3 is TGTGCCAGCAGCTATGGTAATTCACCCCTCCACTTT.

This clonotype came up many times. The genes are TRBV4-3 and TRBJ2-1; 7 bases agree with TRBD1. The germline V gene has CDR1 LGHNA and CDR2 YSLEER. The CDR3 is 15 amino acids. Losses at the gene ends were 3 bases for V and 4 bases for J; bases not matched to a gene: 6. CDR3: CASSHLGGRYNEQFF. Written as DNA, the CDR3 is TGCGCCAGCAGCCATCTAGGGGGCCGGTACAATGAGCAGTTCTTC.

The chain uses TRBV7-3 and TRBJ1-2, with D unclear. CDR3 length equals 17 residues. V was pared by 5 bases and J by 5 bases, with 24 bases between. Looked up from germline, CDR1 is SGHTA and CDR2 is FQGTGA. The CDR3 protein is CASSAGPSGPSRYGYTF. DNA of the CDR3: TGTGCCAGCAGCGCCGGCCCCTCCGGACCGAGTCGGTATGGCTACACCTTC.

The chain has TRBV4-3 and TRBJ2-7, with D maybe TRBD1 (7 bases). From germline, CDR1 is LGHNA and CDR2 YSLEER. The V gene lost 5 bases and the J gene lost 3 bases, with 14 bases spanning the gap. CDR3 length equals 14 residues. CDR3 region: CASSAGQGGYEQYF. The CDR3 coding sequence is TGCGCCAGCAGCGCCGGGCAGGGGGGCTACGAGCAGTACTTC.

This clonotype was found many times. This chain connects TRBV5-1 to TRBJ2-3; D is undetermined. The CDR3 is 13 amino acids. V was cut by 7 bases and J by 2 bases, with 11 bases left in between. In germline, CDR1 is SGHRS, CDR2 YFSETQ. The CDR3 DNA is TGCGCCAGCTCTGAGGTTTACACAGATACGCAGTATTTT. It translates to CASSEVYTDTQYF.

This clonotype occurred a few times. The V gene is TRBV14, the J gene TRBJ2-3; unclear D gene. V was shortened by 2 bases and J by 1 base, with 10 bases between the two germline ends. There are 15 residues in the CDR3. Germline loops: CDR1 SGHDN, CDR2 FVKESK. Here the CDR3 reads CASSQIGGRTDTQYF. For the CDR3, the DNA is TGTGCCAGCAGCCAAATCGGCGGACGCACAGATACGCAGTATTTT.

This clonotype was seen a handful of times. The V gene is TRBV11-2, the J gene TRBJ1-6; D might be TRBD1 (6 bases). Germline CDR1 reads SGHAT; CDR2 reads FQNNGV. V was clipped by 6 bases and J by 7 bases, with 10 bases between them. CDR3 length: 13 amino acids. CDR3 DNA: TGTGCCAGCAGTCCTACAGGGAATTCACCCCTCCACTTT. Translated, it gives CASSPTGNSPLHF. Combining the CDR3 with reference TRBV11-2 and TRBJ1-6 gives the whole variable domain EAGVAQSPRYKIIEKRQSVAFWCNPISGHATLYWYQQILGQGPKLLIQFQNNGVVDDSQLPKDRFSAERLKGVDSTLKIQPAKLEDSAVYLCASSPTGNSPLHFGNGTRLTVT.

J is TRBJ2-1 and V is TRBV3-1; TRBD2 matches at 11 bases. After removal of 4 bases from V and 7 bases from J, the junction contained 9 bases not matched to a gene. CDR1 LGHDT and CDR2 YNNKEL come from the germline V gene (reference sequence). CDR3 length equals 16 residues. In nucleotides, the CDR3 is TGTGCCAGCAGCCTCATAGCGGGGGGGCCAGGTAATGAGCAGTTCTTC. This gives the protein CASSLIAGGPGNEQFF.

The chain has TRBV5-1 and TRBJ2-1; no clear D gene. Trimming took off 6 bases at V and 8 bases at J, with 15 bases between the two ends. Germline CDR1 reads SGHRS; CDR2 reads YFSETQ. The CDR3 is 13 residues long. The CDR3 reads CASTKGEWDEQFF. The CDR3 coding sequence is TGCGCCAGCACGAAAGGTGAATGGGATGAGCAGTTCTTC.

There are a few counts of this clonotype. The rearrangement uses TRBV27 and TRBJ1-5, with a tentative D call TRBD1 (6 bases). Germline loops: CDR1 MNHEY, CDR2 SMNVEV (reference sequence). Between the trimmed V and J ends, which lost 3 bases and 2 bases, there was a span of 11 bases. This CDR3 is 15 amino acids long. This CDR3 reads CASSFGAGGNQPQHF. The CDR3, as DNA: TGTGCCAGCAGTTTCGGTGCAGGGGGCAATCAGCCCCAGCATTTT.

The chain links TRBV28 to TRBJ1-1; TRBD1 agrees at 10 bases. V trimming: 6 bases; J trimming: 3 bases; junction bases outside the gene matches: 13. Germline CDR1 MDHEN, CDR2 SYDVKM. There are 17 residues in the CDR3. CDR3 DNA: TGTGCCAGCAGGTCTGGACAGGGGGGGTGGGGCTACACTGAAGCTTTCTTT. This translates into CASRSGQGGWGYTEAFF. Looking up the rest from reference TRBV28 and TRBJ1-1 gives the full variable domain: DVKVTQSSRYLVKRTGEKVFLECVQDMDHENMFWYRQDPGLGLRLIYFSYDVKMKEKGDIPEGYSVSREKKERFSLILESASTNQTSMYLCASRSGQGGWGYTEAFFGQGTRLTVV.